This T cell receptor (beta chain) was obtained from a study of PD-1 blockade in classical Hodgkin lymphoma. Study context: Intravenous delivery of nivolumab at 3 mg/kg to patients occurred every 2 weeks.

Noted time point: cycle 4 day 1 (C4D1), after more than five weeks of nivolumab. Each of the patients experienced relapse following autologous stem cell transplantation, and their brentuximab vedotin exposure differed. As concerns this clone: Its cognate antigen is unknown.

Sequencing used immunoSEQ multiplex PCR; TCRdb keeps in-frame clones, though not all of them. The sample has approximately 21,000 clones, around 85% seen once; the top ten hold roughly 13%. The study's findings and limits: The study found that TCR diversity rose significantly by C4D1 in CD4+ but not CD8+ cells.

The input for sequencing was peripheral blood mononuclear cells (PBMCs), taken before the fourth cycle of nivolumab. This receptor was obtained from a human donor with classical Hodgkin lymphoma.

CDR3 nucleotide sequence: TGTGCCAGCAGCTTATTCCGGCGGGAGATTGGTTCCGGGGAGCTGTTTTTT. Amino acid sequence: CASSLFRREIGSGELFF. The chain recombines TRBV7-3 with TRBJ2-2; 7 bases map to TRBD2. This CDR3 region has 17 residues. The V gene's germline CDR1 is SGHTA and CDR2 FQGTGA. The J segment lost 6 bases and the V segment lost 2 bases, leaving 12 bases of the junction unmatched.